These 10 T cell receptor beta chains came from one sample sequenced in a study of blood T cell repertoires in COVID-19. The method was immunoSEQ multiplex PCR; TCRdb's version includes in-frame clones alone and lacks a portion of them. The sample carries 300,000 to 350,000 clones, about 90% recorded once. The sequencing input was PBMCs or T cells enriched from blood (not recorded which). Source of these receptors: a man aged 30 to 45 who had recovered from COVID-19.

This sequence joins TRBV2 and TRBJ1-5; 8 bases agree with TRBD1. Trimming took 5 bases from V and 2 from J; bases not matched to a gene: 5. The V gene's germline CDR1 is SNHLY and CDR2 FYNNEI. The CDR3 loop spans 15 amino acids. CDR3 sequence (DNA): TGTGCCAGCAGTCCAGGGGGCATTGGCAATCAGCCCCAGCATTTT. Protein: CASSPGGIGNQPQHF.

This rearrangement joins TRBV10-3 to TRBJ2-7; tentatively, D is TRBD1 (5 bases). V was pared by 4 bases and J by 4 bases, with 14 bases between. Germline lookup yields CDR1 ENHRY and CDR2 SYGVKD. This CDR3 is built from 14 residues. CDR3 coding DNA: TGTGCCATCAGTGTTCAGGGATACGGTTACGAGCAGTACTTC. As protein: CAISVQGYGYEQYF.

This sequence joins TRBV4-1 and TRBJ1-5; no definite D call. This CDR3 contains 14 residues. Between the trimmed V and J ends, which lost 4 bases and 6 bases, there was a span of 13 bases. Germline CDR1 is MGHRA and CDR2 is YSYEKL. CDR3 amino acids: CASSLEQGGQPQHF. The CDR3 DNA sequence: TGCGCCAGCAGCCTAGAACAAGGCGGTCAGCCCCAGCATTTT.

The gene calls are TRBV5-1 and TRBJ1-6; no clear D gene. Germline CDR1 is SGHRS and CDR2 is YFSETQ. Between the trimmed V and J ends, which lost 4 bases and 7 bases, there was a span of 9 bases. This CDR3 is 13 amino acids long. CDR3 in DNA: TGCGCCAGCAGCCCCACAAGAAATTCACCCCTCCACTTT. This sequence encodes CASSPTRNSPLHF.

The chain has TRBV19 and TRBJ2-1; 7 positions match TRBD1. V lost 4 bases, J lost 4 bases, and 10 bases stayed unmatched. The CDR3 consists of 16 residues. Germline loops: CDR1 LNHDA, CDR2 SQIVND (reference sequence). The CDR3, as DNA: TGTGCCAGTAGTAGGGCCAGGGGGAGAGGATACAATGAGCAGTTCTTC. This gives the protein CASSRARGRGYNEQFF. Combining the CDR3 with reference TRBV19 and TRBJ2-1 gives the whole variable domain DGGITQSPKYLFRKEGQNVTLSCEQNLNHDAMYWYRQDPGQGLRLIYYSQIVNDFQKGDIAEGYSVSREKKESFPLTVTSAQKNPTAFYLCASSRARGRGYNEQFFGPGTRLTVL.

CDR3 amino acids: CASSSNSAKNIQYF. CDR3 DNA sequence: TGTGCCAGCAGCTCAAACTCAGCCAAAAACATTCAGTACTTC. The V gene is TRBV21-1, the J gene TRBJ2-4; the table's D call, TRBD2, has no DNA check behind it. TRBV21-1 is noted as a pseudogene. CDR3 length equals 14 residues.

CDR3 amino acids: CASSQGLEVLTF. The CDR3 nucleotides read TGTGCCAGCAGCCAGGGCCTCGAGGTCCTGACTTTC. The rearrangement joins TRBV14 to TRBJ2-6; D unclear. V lost 3 bases and J lost 13, with 10 bases in between. Germline CDR1 reads SGHDN; CDR2 reads FVKESK. CDR3 length equals 12 residues.

This clone was found once. The chain uses TRBV27 and TRBJ1-3, with D maybe TRBD1 (6 bases). With 5 bases removed from V and 1 base from J, the gap between germline ends came to 12 bases. This CDR3 is 15 amino acids long. Germline V CDR1 and CDR2: MNHEY, SMNVEV (reference sequence). The CDR3 reads CASSIRGGSGNTIYF. Written as DNA, the CDR3 is TGTGCCAGCAGTATCAGGGGTGGATCTGGAAACACCATATATTTT.

This chain joins TRBV3-1 (or the pseudogene TRBV3-2) and TRBJ2-4; 11 bases align to TRBD2. This CDR3 contains 17 residues. The ends lost 1 base at V and 6 bases at J; junction bases unmatched: 8. In germline, CDR1 is LGHDT, CDR2 YNNKEL (reference sequence). CDR3 sequence (DNA): TGTGCCAGCAGCCAAGTTGCGGCTAGCGGGGGGCGAAACATTCAGTACTTC. The encoded protein is CASSQVAASGGRNIQYF.

The J gene is TRBJ2-7, the V gene TRBV3-1 (or the pseudogene TRBV3-2); the D is unclear. Germline V gene lookup returns CDR1 LGHDT and CDR2 YNNKEL (reference sequence). V lost 1 base and J lost 3, with 4 bases in between. There are 12 residues in the CDR3. CDR3 nucleotide sequence: TGTGCCAGCAGCCAAGTAGACTACGAGCAGTACTTC. It yields the protein CASSQVDYEQYF.